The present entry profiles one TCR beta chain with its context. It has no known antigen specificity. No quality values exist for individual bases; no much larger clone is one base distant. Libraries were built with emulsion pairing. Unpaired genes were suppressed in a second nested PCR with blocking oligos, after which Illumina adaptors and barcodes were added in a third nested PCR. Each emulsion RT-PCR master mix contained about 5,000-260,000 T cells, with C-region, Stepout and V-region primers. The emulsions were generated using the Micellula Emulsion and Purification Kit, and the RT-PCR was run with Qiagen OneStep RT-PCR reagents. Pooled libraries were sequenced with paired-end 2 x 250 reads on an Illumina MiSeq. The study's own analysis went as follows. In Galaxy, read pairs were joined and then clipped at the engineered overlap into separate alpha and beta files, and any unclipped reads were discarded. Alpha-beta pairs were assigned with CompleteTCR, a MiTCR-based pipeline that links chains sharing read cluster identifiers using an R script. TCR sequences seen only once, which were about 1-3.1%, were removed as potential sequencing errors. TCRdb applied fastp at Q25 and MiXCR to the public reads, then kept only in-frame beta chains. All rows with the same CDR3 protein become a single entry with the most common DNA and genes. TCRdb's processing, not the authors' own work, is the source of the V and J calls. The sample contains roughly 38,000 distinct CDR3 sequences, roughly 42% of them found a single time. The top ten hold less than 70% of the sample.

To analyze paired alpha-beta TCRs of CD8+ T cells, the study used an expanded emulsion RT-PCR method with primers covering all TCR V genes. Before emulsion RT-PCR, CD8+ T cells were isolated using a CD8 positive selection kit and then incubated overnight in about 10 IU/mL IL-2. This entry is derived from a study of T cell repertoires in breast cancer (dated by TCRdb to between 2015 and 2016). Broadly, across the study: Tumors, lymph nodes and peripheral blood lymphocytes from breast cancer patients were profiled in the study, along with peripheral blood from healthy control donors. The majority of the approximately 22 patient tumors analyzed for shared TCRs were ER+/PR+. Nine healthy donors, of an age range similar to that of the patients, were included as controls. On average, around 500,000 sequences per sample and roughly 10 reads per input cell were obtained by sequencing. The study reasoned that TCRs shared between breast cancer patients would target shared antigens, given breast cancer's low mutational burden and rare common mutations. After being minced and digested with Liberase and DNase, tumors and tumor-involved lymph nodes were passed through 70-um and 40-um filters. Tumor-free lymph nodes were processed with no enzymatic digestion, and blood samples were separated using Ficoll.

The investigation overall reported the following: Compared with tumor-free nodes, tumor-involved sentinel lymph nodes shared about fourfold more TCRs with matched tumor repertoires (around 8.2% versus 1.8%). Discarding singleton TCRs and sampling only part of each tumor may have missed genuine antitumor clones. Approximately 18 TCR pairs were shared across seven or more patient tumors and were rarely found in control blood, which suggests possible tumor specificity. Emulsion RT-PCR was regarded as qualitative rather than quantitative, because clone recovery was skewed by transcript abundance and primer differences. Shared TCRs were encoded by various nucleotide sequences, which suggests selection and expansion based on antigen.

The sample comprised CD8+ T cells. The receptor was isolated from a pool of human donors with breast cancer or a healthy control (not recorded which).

DNA sequence: TGTGCCAGCTCACGATTCGGCCGACCTACAGACAATGAGCAGTTCTTC. Translated, this gives CASSRFGRPTDNEQFF. In this chain, TRBV18 is recombined with TRBJ2-1; no D gene can be assigned with confidence. Spanning cysteine to phenylalanine, the CDR3 consists of 16 amino acids. Solely the CDR3 DNA is kept, with 48 bases framed from the first base. The germline V gene gives CDR1 as KGHSH and CDR2 as LQKENI. The V end loses 4 bases and the J end loses 5 bases, and a stretch of 18 bases separates them.